This is a list of T cell receptor beta chains from one sample in a study of beta chain features in type 1 diabetes. Profiled with immunoSEQ multiplex PCR; TCRdb holds only in-frame clones, not every one. The sample holds some 250,000 clones, about 26% seen once. The material sequenced was central memory CD4+ T cells from blood. The receptors stem from a man in his thirties or forties in good health. The CDR3 runs from the conserved cysteine through the conserved F or W. The D gene is left open where the match is weak. Some rows have no size entry. The others give once, few or many, or a class for an expanded clone.

abundance,v_gene,d_gene,j_gene,CDR3aa,CDR3nt
NA,TRBV4-3,TRBD2,TRBJ2-1,CASSQDLASGSGGEQFF,TGCGCCAGCAGCCAAGATCTTGCTAGCGGGAGTGGGGGTGAGCAGTTCTTC
NA,TRBV20-1,NA,TRBJ2-4,CSAASKNIQYF,TGCAGTGCTGCTTCCAAAAACATTCAGTACTTC
NA,TRBV7-2,NA,TRBJ2-5,CASSSLGTEETQYF,TGTGCCAGCAGCTCTTTAGGGACCGAAGAGACCCAGTACTTC
NA,TRBV5-1,TRBD2,TRBJ2-1,CAGALAGGSEQFF,TGCGCCGGCGCCCTAGCGGGAGGGAGTGAGCAGTTCTTC
few,TRBV5-4,NA,TRBJ2-1,CASSLAKRGGTDEQFF,TGTGCCAGCAGCTTGGCAAAGAGGGGGGGCACGGATGAGCAGTTCTTC
NA,TRBV15,NA,TRBJ1-3,CATGFNSGNTIYF,TGTGCCACCGGGTTTAACTCTGGAAACACCATATATTTT
NA,TRBV29-1,NA,TRBJ2-3,CSASNGVSTDTQYF,TGCAGCGCCTCGAACGGAGTTAGCACAGATACGCAGTATTTT
NA,TRBV5-1,TRBD1,TRBJ2-7,CASSWSQGPLYEQYF,TGCGCCAGCAGCTGGTCACAGGGGCCTCTCTACGAGCAGTACTTC
few,TRBV28,NA,TRBJ2-7,CASSPPTVSSYEQYF,TGTGCCAGTTCGCCCCCGACGGTGTCCTCCTACGAGCAGTACTTC
many,TRBV10-3,TRBD2,TRBJ2-1,CAISKYSGNDNEQFF,TGTGCCATCAGTAAATATAGCGGGAACGACAATGAGCAGTTCTTC
few,TRBV19,NA,TRBJ2-7,CASSQVAATYEQYF,TGTGCCAGTAGTCAAGTGGCCGCGACCTACGAGCAGTACTTC
few,TRBV15,NA,TRBJ2-5,CATSRDPGPQETQYF,TGTGCCACCAGCAGAGACCCCGGACCTCAAGAGACCCAGTACTTC
many,TRBV25-1,NA,TRBJ2-1,CASSESDGNSYNEQFF,TGTGCCAGCAGTGAATCGGACGGCAACTCCTACAATGAGCAGTTCTTC
NA,TRBV30,NA,TRBJ2-7,CAWSGRDTRYF,TGTGCCTGGAGTGGCCGGGACACCCGGTACTTC
NA,TRBV19,TRBD2,TRBJ2-5,CASSILAGVTETQYF,TGTGCCAGTAGTATACTAGCGGGAGTTACGGAGACCCAGTACTTC
NA,TRBV10-3,NA,TRBJ1-5,CAISESWGQPQHF,TGTGCCATCAGTGAGTCATGGGGGCAGCCCCAGCATTTT
NA,TRBV29-1,TRBD1,TRBJ2-1,CSAKYRGSYNEQFF,TGCAGCGCTAAGTACAGGGGATCCTACAATGAGCAGTTCTTC
NA,TRBV6-5,NA,TRBJ1-6,CASSLRSEVF,TGTGCCAGCAGTCTTAGGTCGGAGGTCTTT
few,TRBV4-1,NA,TRBJ2-6,CASSPGPAVGANVLTF,TGCGCCAGCAGCCCGGGACCGGCCGTCGGGGCCAACGTCCTGACTTTC
NA,TRBV23-1,NA,TRBJ1-1,CASGCPAANTEAFF,TGCGCCAGTGGATGCCCGGCCGCAAACACTGAAGCTTTCTTT
NA,TRBV6-5,NA,TRBJ2-3,CASSYGRGAYTQYF,TGTGCCAGCAGTTACGGAAGGGGGGCATATACGCAGTATTTT
few,TRBV29-1,NA,TRBJ2-2,CSSTGAQGGELFF,TGCAGCTCGACGGGGGCCCAAGGCGGGGAGCTGTTTTTT
NA,TRBV4-2,TRBD1,TRBJ2-2,CASSQRQGASGELFF,TGTGCCAGCAGCCAGCGACAGGGGGCGTCCGGGGAGCTGTTTTTT
NA,TRBV27,NA,TRBJ2-3,CASRGEAGLKSTHTDTQYF,TGTGCCAGCAGGGGGGAGGCCGGGTTAAAGTCTACACACACAGATACGCAGTATTTT
NA,TRBV29-1,NA,TRBJ1-2,CSAKGTVPPANYGYTF,TGCAGCGCCAAGGGTACAGTTCCGCCTGCTAACTATGGCTACACCTTC
NA,TRBV30,TRBD1,TRBJ1-5,CAWSGRFGTASNQPQHF,TGTGCCTGGAGTGGGAGATTTGGGACAGCTAGCAATCAGCCCCAGCATTTT
few,TRBV10-1,NA,TRBJ2-1,CASSPYAKYNEQFF,TGCGCCAGCAGTCCATACGCCAAGTACAATGAGCAGTTCTTC
few,TRBV7-2,TRBD2,TRBJ2-7,CASSRTSGGSYEQYF,TGTGCCAGCAGCCGGACTAGCGGGGGTTCCTACGAGCAGTACTTC
few,TRBV7-9,NA,TRBJ2-2,CASSFQGAGELFF,TGTGCCAGCAGCTTTCAGGGTGCCGGGGAGCTGTTTTTT
NA,TRBV30,TRBD2,TRBJ2-5,CAWSASGGGSETQYF,TGTGCCTGGAGTGCTAGCGGCGGAGGTTCAGAGACCCAGTACTTC
NA,TRBV7-2,TRBD1,TRBJ1-1,CASSFDRANTEAFF,TGTGCCAGCAGCTTCGACAGGGCGAACACTGAAGCTTTCTTT
NA,TRBV4-2,TRBD1,TRBJ2-1,CASSRRSGTGGNEQFF,TGTGCCAGCAGCCGCCGATCCGGGACAGGGGGCAATGAGCAGTTCTTC
NA,TRBV27,NA,TRBJ2-1,CASSRGSLASYNEQFF,TGTGCCAGCAGTAGGGGCTCTCTGGCATCCTACAATGAGCAGTTCTTC
NA,TRBV2,TRBD1,TRBJ2-7,CASSVQLGQGASYEQYF,TGTGCCAGCAGTGTGCAGCTCGGACAGGGGGCATCCTACGAGCAGTACTTC
few,TRBV6-1,NA,TRBJ2-3,CASSENVNTDTQYF,TGTGCCAGCAGTGAAAACGTGAACACAGATACGCAGTATTTT
NA,TRBV15,NA,TRBJ2-1,CATSRGGTSNEQFF,TGTGCCACCAGCAGAGGCGGGACCTCCAATGAGCAGTTCTTC
many,TRBV18,TRBD1,TRBJ2-2,CASSPPGTVNTGELFF,TGTGCCAGCTCACCACCGGGGACAGTCAACACCGGGGAGCTGTTTTTT
many,TRBV4-3,NA,TRBJ2-1,CASSQETAGSYNEQFF,TGCGCCAGCAGCCAAGAAACAGCGGGCTCCTACAATGAGCAGTTCTTC
NA,TRBV6-5,TRBD2,TRBJ2-1,CASSYSRRGGNEQFF,TGTGCCAGCAGTTACTCGAGACGGGGGGGCAATGAGCAGTTCTTC
NA,TRBV5-1,NA,TRBJ2-2,CASSLEGRNTGELFF,TGCGCCAGCAGCTTGGAGGGCAGAAACACCGGGGAGCTGTTTTTT
few,TRBV6-6,NA,TRBJ2-7,CASSSRQTYEQYF,TGTGCCAGCAGTTCCCGGCAGACCTACGAGCAGTACTTC
NA,TRBV30,TRBD1,TRBJ1-2,CAWSVGTVANYGYTF,TGTGCCTGGAGTGTAGGGACAGTAGCTAACTATGGCTACACCTTC
few,TRBV29-1,NA,TRBJ1-1,CSGSGMNTEAFF,TGCAGCGGGTCCGGGATGAACACTGAAGCTTTCTTT
NA,TRBV7-2,TRBD1,TRBJ1-2,CASSPDRDYGYTF,TGTGCCAGCAGCCCGGACAGGGACTATGGCTACACCTTC
NA,TRBV7-2,NA,TRBJ2-4,CASSVDGLAKNIQYF,TGTGCCAGCAGCGTAGACGGTCTAGCCAAAAACATTCAGTACTTC
NA,TRBV28,NA,TRBJ1-6,CASSEQGSSLHF,TGTGCCAGCAGTGAACAGGGAAGTTCTCTCCACTTT
few,TRBV30,NA,TRBJ1-5,CAWRWSQPQHF,TGTGCCTGGAGATGGAGTCAGCCCCAGCATTTT
few,TRBV5-1,NA,TRBJ1-5,CASSLMGNQPQHF,TGCGCCAGCAGCTTGATGGGCAATCAGCCCCAGCATTTT
few,TRBV7-2,NA,TRBJ1-6,CASSPVVGSRDSPLHF,TGTGCCAGCAGCCCCGTGGTGGGATCTCGGGATTCACCCCTCCACTTT
once,TRBV27,NA,TRBJ2-2,CASSLSDGELFF,TGTGCCAGCAGTTTATCGGACGGGGAGCTGTTTTTT
few,TRBV6-1,NA,TRBJ2-1,CASSLGGSYNEQFF,TGTGCCAGCAGTCTGGGAGGATCCTACAATGAGCAGTTCTTC
NA,TRBV11-2,NA,TRBJ2-3,CASSLGQGGTDTQYF,TGTGCCAGCAGCTTGGGTCAGGGAGGCACAGATACGCAGTATTTT
NA,TRBV9,NA,TRBJ2-5,CASSSPQETQYF,TGTGCCAGTAGCTCCCCGCAAGAGACCCAGTACTTC
NA,TRBV11-2,NA,TRBJ1-1,CASSSIFENTEAFF,TGTGCCAGCAGCTCTATCTTTGAGAACACTGAAGCTTTCTTT